The 7 T cell receptor beta chains presented below share a single source sample, sequenced in a study of CD8 T cells in Susac syndrome. RNA was extracted with the RNeasy kit, and a quantity of about 0.45 to 1 ug was reverse transcribed using random hexamers. MiXCR, run by TCRdb on the immunoSEQ multiplex PCR reads, gives a single entry per CDR3 protein. The table shows over 140,000 distinct CDR3 sequences, with approximately 95% occurring only once. The sample consisted of CD4+ T cells from PBMCs. The receptors here all came from a human donor with Susac syndrome.

The J gene is TRBJ2-3, the V gene TRBV20-1; 11 bases match TRBD2. Germline V lookup: CDR1 DFQATT, CDR2 SNEGSKA (reference sequence). The CDR3 runs 18 residues. Trimming removed 0 bases from V and 5 bases from J; junction bases left unmatched: 13. The CDR3 region is CSARDGTSGYALRDTQYF. CDR3 nucleotides: TGCAGTGCTAGAGACGGGACTAGCGGATATGCGCTCCGAGATACGCAGTATTTT.

This sequence joins TRBV28 and TRBJ1-4; D not certain. The length of the CDR3 is 13 residues. Per germline, CDR1 MDHEN and CDR2 SYDVKM. Trimming removed 8 bases at V and 6 bases at J, with 13 bases between. The CDR3 protein is CASQIGRDEKLFF. The CDR3 nucleotides are TGTGCCAGCCAAATCGGAAGGGATGAAAAACTGTTTTTT.

The chain combines TRBV4-1 with TRBJ2-7; 8 bases are shared with TRBD1. V was pared by 4 bases and J by 0 bases, with 2 bases of the junction left unmatched. Looked up from germline, CDR1 is MGHRA and CDR2 is YSYEKL. The length of the CDR3 is 14 residues. The CDR3 DNA reads TGCGCCAGCAGCCGGGACAGGAGCTCCTACGAGCAGTACTTC. Translating it yields CASSRDRSSYEQYF.

The chain joins TRBV28 to TRBJ1-2; 8 positions match TRBD1. V lost 6 bases and J lost 8; bases outside the gene matches: 11. The length of the CDR3 is 14 residues. Germline loops: CDR1 MDHEN, CDR2 SYDVKM. The CDR3 spells CASRPPAGQGGYTF. CDR3 DNA sequence: TGTGCCAGCAGGCCCCCGGCCGGACAGGGCGGCTACACCTTC.

CDR3: CASSLGGWAKAYNEQFF. CDR3 nucleotides: TGTGCCAGCAGTTTGGGCGGGTGGGCGAAGGCCTACAATGAGCAGTTCTTC. The chain combines TRBV12-3 or TRBV12-4 with TRBJ2-1, with a tentative D call TRBD2 (5 bases). CDR3 size: 17 residues. Trimming pared 3 bases from V and 2 bases from J, leaving 17 bases between.

This chain uses TRBV29-1 with TRBJ1-2, with TRBD1 matching 8 bases. Germline CDR1 SQVTM, CDR2 ANQGSEA. The CDR3 is made up of 15 amino acids. V lost 6 bases to trimming and J lost 5 bases; unmatched junction nucleotides: 14. The CDR3 reads CSVADRGAVGYGYTF. CDR3 bases: TGCAGCGTGGCCGACAGGGGCGCGGTAGGTTATGGCTACACCTTC.

The CDR3 is CASSQEGSDRGNTQYF. The CDR3, as DNA: TGTGCCAGCAGCCAAGAGGGGAGTGACAGGGGGAATACGCAGTATTTT. This rearrangement joins TRBV4-2 to TRBJ2-3, with TRBD1 matching 9 bases. The germline gives CDR1 LGHNA, CDR2 YNFKEQ. The CDR3 covers 16 residues. The junction had 8 bases not matched to a gene; V was cut back by 0 bases and J by 7 bases.